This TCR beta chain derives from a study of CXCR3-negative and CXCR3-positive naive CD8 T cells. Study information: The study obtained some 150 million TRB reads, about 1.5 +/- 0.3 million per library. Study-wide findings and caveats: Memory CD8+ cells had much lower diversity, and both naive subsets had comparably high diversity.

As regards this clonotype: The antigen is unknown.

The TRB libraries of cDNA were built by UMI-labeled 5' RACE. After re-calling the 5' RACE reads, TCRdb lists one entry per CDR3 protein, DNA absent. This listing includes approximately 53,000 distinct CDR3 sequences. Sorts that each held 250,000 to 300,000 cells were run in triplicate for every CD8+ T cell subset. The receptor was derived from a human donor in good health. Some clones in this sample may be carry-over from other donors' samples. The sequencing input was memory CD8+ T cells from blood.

CDR3 sequence: CASSLMGRTSLTANEQFF. The genes are TRBV7-3 and TRBJ2-1; with no DNA, the TCRdb D assignment of TRBD2 cannot be verified. The CDR3 is 18 amino acids. The V gene's germline CDR1 is SGHTA and CDR2 FQGTGA.